Given below is one TCR beta chain in context. The data belong to a study of T cell responses to AZD1222 COVID-19 vaccine. Study information: Pooling was applied to second doses at about 4 or about 12 weeks.

Germline CDR1 and CDR2: SGHAT and FQNNGV. The CDR3 has 17 amino acids. Between the trimmed V and J ends, which lost 3 bases and 0 bases, there was a span of 14 bases. The protocol was immunoSEQ multiplex PCR, while the TCRdb copy is restricted to in-frame clones and leaves out a portion. The table lists about 72,000 clones, around 90% of them singletons. V usage is TRBV11-2 and J usage is TRBJ1-4; D unclear. The input for sequencing was peripheral blood, taken on day 0 of AZD1222 vaccination. The TCR originated in an adult in good health. This chain's CDR3 is CASSFLTTLSTNEKLFF. The CDR3 DNA sequence: TGTGCCAGCAGCTTTCTTACTACTCTTTCAACTAATGAAAAACTGTTTTTT. The full variable domain, rest sourced from reference TRBV11-2 and TRBJ1-4, is EAGVAQSPRYKIIEKRQSVAFWCNPISGHATLYWYQQILGQGPKLLIQFQNNGVVDDSQLPKDRFSAERLKGVDSTLKIQPAKLEDSAVYLCASSFLTTLSTNEKLFFGSGTQLSVL.